A selection of T cell receptor beta chains follows, all from one sample in a study of PD-1 blockade in classical Hodgkin lymphoma. Profiling relied on immunoSEQ multiplex PCR, and the TCRdb table lists in-frame clones only, not all of them. The data hold tens of thousands of clones, with more than 75% observed a single time. The sample was peripheral blood mononuclear cells (PBMCs), taken before the second cycle of nivolumab. These receptors were collected from a human donor with classical Hodgkin lymphoma. The CDR3 runs from the conserved cysteine through the conserved F or W. A D gene is named only where the DNA matches it firmly. The size entry is marked missing in some rows and otherwise reads once, few, many or a size class.

v_gene,d_gene,len,abundance,j_gene,CDR3nt,CDR3aa
TRBV6-4,NA,13,NA,TRBJ2-3,TGTGCCAGCAGTGGTGGGGGGCACGGTACGCAGTATTTT,CASSGGGHGTQYF
TRBV11-2,NA,16,once,TRBJ2-3,TGTGCCAGCAGCTCCGGTGGGGAGAGGGGCACAGATACGCAGTATTTT,CASSSGGERGTDTQYF
TRBV7-9,NA,14,NA,TRBJ2-2,TGTGCCAGCAGCTCCCCGGGGGCCCCCGGGGAGCTGTTTTTT,CASSSPGAPGELFF
TRBV7-2,NA,13,NA,TRBJ2-5,TGTGCCAGCAGGACGGTCCTCCGCGAGACCCAGTACTTC,CASRTVLRETQYF
TRBV5-8,TRBD1,17,NA,TRBJ1-3,TGTGCCAGCAGCACCGGGACAGGGTATCTATCTGGAAACACCATATATTTT,CASSTGTGYLSGNTIYF
TRBV19,TRBD2,15,NA,TRBJ2-5,TGTGCCAGTAGACAGACTAGCGGGGGGTTCGAGACCCAGTACTTC,CASRQTSGGFETQYF
TRBV5-6,TRBD1,15,NA,TRBJ1-4,TGTGCCAGCAGCTTCCGACAGGGGACTAATGAAAAACTGTTTTTT,CASSFRQGTNEKLFF
TRBV9,TRBD1,15,few,TRBJ2-5,TGTGCCAGCAGCGTAAATACAGGGGGCGAAGAGACCCAGTACTTC,CASSVNTGGEETQYF
TRBV25-1,TRBD1,15,NA,TRBJ1-1,TGTGCCAGCACGGAGGGGGCCTCGCGGGGCACTGAAGCTTTCTTT,CASTEGASRGTEAFF
TRBV27,NA,19,NA,TRBJ1-2,TGTGCCAGCAGTTCCCGGGGGTTTAGGGTACGAGGGAGCTATGTTGGTTACACCTTC,CASSSRGFRVRGSYVGYTF
TRBV2,NA,14,NA,TRBJ1-2,TGTGCCAGCAGTGCCGAAGGGAGGTACTATGGCTACACCTTC,CASSAEGRYYGYTF
TRBV5-4,TRBD1,14,NA,TRBJ2-3,TGTGCCAGCAGCCGACGGGACAGCCCAGATACGCAGTATTTT,CASSRRDSPDTQYF
TRBV18,NA,15,NA,TRBJ1-2,TGTGCCAGCTCACCACGGGGCAGGGAAATTTATGGCTACACCTTC,CASSPRGREIYGYTF
TRBV10-2,NA,14,NA,TRBJ2-6,TGCGCCAGCATAGGGAGCTCTGGGGCCAACGTCCTGACTTTC,CASIGSSGANVLTF
TRBV9,NA,14,NA,TRBJ2-7,TGTGCCAGCAGCGTAGTATCGGACGGTTACGAGCAGTACTTC,CASSVVSDGYEQYF
TRBV6-4,NA,13,few,TRBJ1-6,TGTGCCAGCAGAAGGGACGGAAATTCACCCCTCCACTTT,CASRRDGNSPLHF
TRBV27,NA,16,NA,TRBJ1-5,TGTGCCAGCAGCCTCCAGGCGTCGACCTTGGGTCAGCCCCAGCATTTT,CASSLQASTLGQPQHF
TRBV2,NA,13,NA,TRBJ1-4,TGTGCCAGCACAGGGGCGCCTAATGAAAAACTGTTTTTT,CASTGAPNEKLFF
TRBV4-1,TRBD1,16,NA,TRBJ2-1,TGCGCCAGCAGCCAGGACAGGGTTAGGCTTTCGAATGAGCAGTTCTTC,CASSQDRVRLSNEQFF
TRBV18,NA,14,NA,TRBJ1-1,TGTGCCAGCTCCCGAAATGACAGAGGAACTGAAGCTTTCTTT,CASSRNDRGTEAFF
TRBV10-3,NA,15,NA,TRBJ2-7,TGTGCCATCAGTGAGTATTTCCTGGAGATCGCCTATCTGTACTTC,CAISEYFLEIAYLYF
TRBV7-8,NA,13,NA,TRBJ1-1,TGTGCCAGCAGCGTCGACAGAAGGGCTGAAGCTTTCTTT,CASSVDRRAEAFF
TRBV7-9,TRBD1,13,NA,TRBJ2-5,TGTGCCAGCAGCTTAGGGCCGGGACAGAACCAGTACTTC,CASSLGPGQNQYF
TRBV2,NA,12,NA,TRBJ2-5,TGTGCCAGCAAGGGCAGGAAAGAGACCCAGTACTTC,CASKGRKETQYF
TRBV4-1,TRBD1,15,NA,TRBJ1-1,TGCGCCAGCAGCCAAGAGGAGTCGACAGGGACTGAAGCTTTCTTT,CASSQEESTGTEAFF
TRBV4-1,TRBD1,14,NA,TRBJ1-1,TGCGCCAGCAGCCGGACCACAGGGGGCTCTGAAGCTTTCTTT,CASSRTTGGSEAFF
TRBV2,NA,15,NA,TRBJ2-2,TGTGCCAGCAGTGAATGGAGGGCCAACACCGGGGAGCTGTTTTTT,CASSEWRANTGELFF
TRBV5-4,TRBD2,14,NA,TRBJ2-5,TGTGCCAGCAGCCCTGGACTAGCGGTAGAGACCCAGTACTTC,CASSPGLAVETQYF
TRBV19,TRBD1,15,few,TRBJ1-3,TGTGCCAGTAGTGGCTGGACAGGGGTGGGAAACACCATATATTTT,CASSGWTGVGNTIYF
TRBV27,NA,11,NA,TRBJ1-1,TGTGCCAGCAGTTTCGCCGGGCAAGCTTTCTTT,CASSFAGQAFF
TRBV25-1,TRBD1,16,few,TRBJ1-4,TGTGCCAGCAGTGGGGACAGGGCGGCAACTAATGAAAAACTGTTTTTT,CASSGDRAATNEKLFF
TRBV2,NA,17,NA,TRBJ2-2,TGTGCCAGCAGTGTAACGGCTGCAGTCTTGAACACCGGGGAGCTGTTTTTT,CASSVTAAVLNTGELFF
TRBV11-3,TRBD2,15,NA,TRBJ2-5,TGTGCCAGCAGCCCTCGCGGGGGAGTCGGAGAGACCCAGTACTTC,CASSPRGGVGETQYF
TRBV7-6,NA,13,NA,TRBJ2-7,TGTGCCAGCAGCTTAGAAGCAGGGAACGAGCAGTACTTC,CASSLEAGNEQYF
TRBV6-1,NA,15,few,TRBJ2-7,TGTGCCAGCAGTGAAGCAGCCGGCGGAACCTACGAGCAGTACTTC,CASSEAAGGTYEQYF
TRBV28,TRBD1,15,NA,TRBJ1-1,TGTGCCAGCAGTGGTAGGGACAGGGGCAGCACTGAAGCTTTCTTT,CASSGRDRGSTEAFF
TRBV6-5,NA,15,NA,TRBJ1-3,TGTGCCAGCAGCCCACAGGGAACCTCTGGAAACACCATATATTTT,CASSPQGTSGNTIYF
TRBV4-3,NA,15,few,TRBJ1-2,TGCGCCAGCAGCCAAGATACAGGGACGGGAGGTGGCTACACCTTC,CASSQDTGTGGGYTF
TRBV2,NA,15,once,TRBJ2-2,TGTGCCAGCAGTGAATCGCGGCAGCCGACCGGGGAGCTGTTTTTT,CASSESRQPTGELFF
TRBV6-6,NA,12,NA,TRBJ1-3,TGTGCCAGCAGTTACTCGCAGGGGACCATATATTTT,CASSYSQGTIYF
TRBV5-4,NA,16,NA,TRBJ2-3,TGTGCCAGCAGCCCATGGGCGGGGGCTAGCACAGATACGCAGTATTTT,CASSPWAGASTDTQYF
TRBV11-2,TRBD1,13,NA,TRBJ1-1,TGTGCCAGCAGCTGGGGGACAGACACTGAAGCTTTCTTT,CASSWGTDTEAFF
TRBV27,NA,15,NA,TRBJ2-7,TGTGCCAGCAGGGCCCGCGGGACCGCCCTCTACGAGCAGTACTTC,CASRARGTALYEQYF
TRBV6-1,NA,14,NA,TRBJ2-1,TGTGCCAGCAGTGAAAGCCCAGACATCGGTGAGCAGTTCTTC,CASSESPDIGEQFF
TRBV28,TRBD1,16,NA,TRBJ2-7,TGTGCCAGCAGCCCCTGGGGGGGGACAGGGGGTTACGAGCAGTACTTC,CASSPWGGTGGYEQYF